The rows below give T cell receptor beta chains drawn from one sample of a study of T cell responses to AZD1222 COVID-19 vaccine. Some clones are missing from TCRdb's copy, which holds only in-frame ones; the method was immunoSEQ multiplex PCR. The sample carries fewer than 95,000 clones, approximately 91% recorded once. The material sequenced was peripheral blood, taken 28 days after the second AZD1222 dose. These receptors were taken from an adult who received the AZD1222 COVID-19 vaccine. Each CDR3 is given without its conserved first and last residue. Fields, in order: CDR3 length, V gene, CDR3 protein.

cdr3_length: 12
v_call: TRBV24-1
cdr3_aa: ATSRGGDAQPQH

cdr3_length: 10
v_call: TRBV19
cdr3_aa: ASMRGINEQF

cdr3_length: 15
v_call: TRBV7-9
cdr3_aa: ASSSSLLAKLYNEQF

cdr3_length: 11
v_call: TRBV5-8
cdr3_aa: ASSPFTGAEQY

cdr3_length: 13
v_call: TRBV4-3
cdr3_aa: ASSQENPSPDTQY

cdr3_length: 12
v_call: TRBV4-3
cdr3_aa: ASSQDLGGDGYT

cdr3_length: 14
v_call: TRBV9
cdr3_aa: ASSAQTGGAGQVQY

cdr3_length: 12
v_call: TRBV27
cdr3_aa: ASSLSTGSQPQH

cdr3_length: 14
v_call: TRBV7-2
cdr3_aa: ASSPFLLAGEETQY

cdr3_length: 11
v_call: TRBV5-4
cdr3_aa: ASSFRGEETQY

cdr3_length: 13
v_call: TRBV6-5
cdr3_aa: ASTHLAGGLGEQF